This T cell receptor (beta chain) comes out of a study of blood T cells in healthy people across ages. This CDR3 has 15 residues. The germline V and J ends were trimmed by 5 bases and 0 bases, with 14 bases remaining between them. A second PCR of 7 to 11 cycles used a sample-barcoded 5' primer and a J-beta primer mix. With 12 random nucleotides, a template-switch adaptor tagged each individual cDNA molecule. TCRdb re-called the 5' RACE reads with MiXCR, one entry per CDR3 protein. The sample lists approximately 2,000,000 distinct CDR3 sequences; 35% to 50% were seen once. Overall study results and limits: Any conclusive comparison of naive versus antigen-experienced cells was prevented by using unsorted PBMCs.

Turning to this clonotype: Its specificity is not known.

The chain recombines TRBV12-3 or TRBV12-4 with TRBJ2-7; D tentatively fits TRBD1 or TRBD2 (5 bases each). Sequencing was done on a sample of blood. This TCR came from a human donor in good health. Written as DNA, the CDR3 is TGTGCCAGCAGTCCCGGGACGGTAAACTCCTACGAGCAGTACTTC. Its protein product is CASSPGTVNSYEQYF.